This T cell receptor beta chain was profiled in a study of shared clonotypes between healthy human individuals. Overall study results and limits: For naive CD4 cells, roughly 5% of clonotypes were shared across a handful of donors.

Worth noting for this clone: What it binds is unknown.

The CDR3 length is 15 residues. The J segment lost 5 bases and the V segment lost 3 bases, leaving 9 bases of the junction unmatched. Germline V CDR1 and CDR2: MNHNS, SASEGT. Sequencing used immunoSEQ multiplex PCR; TCRdb keeps in-frame clones, though not all of them. The sample records some 360,000 clones, less than 75% being singletons. Sequenced: memory CD4+ T cells sorted from blood. This sample's subset: CD45RA-negative fraction. This TCR came from a man aged 25-45 years in good health. This sequence joins TRBV6-1 and TRBJ2-7; TRBD2 matches at 8 bases. This chain's CDR3 is CASSELSGSSDEQYF. For the CDR3, the DNA is TGTGCCAGCAGTGAGCTCAGCGGGAGTTCTGACGAGCAGTACTTC.